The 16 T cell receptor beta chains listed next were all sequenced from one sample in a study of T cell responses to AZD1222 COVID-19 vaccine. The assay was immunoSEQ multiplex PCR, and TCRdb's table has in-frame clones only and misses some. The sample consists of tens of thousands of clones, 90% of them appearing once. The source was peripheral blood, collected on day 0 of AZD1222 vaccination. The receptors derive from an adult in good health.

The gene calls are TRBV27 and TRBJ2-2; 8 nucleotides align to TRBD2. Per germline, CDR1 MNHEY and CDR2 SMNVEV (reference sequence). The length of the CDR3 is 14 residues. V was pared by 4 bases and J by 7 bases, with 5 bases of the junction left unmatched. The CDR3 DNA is TGTGCCAGCAGTTCCGGGGGGGATTACGGGGAGCTGTTTTTT. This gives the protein CASSSGGDYGELFF.

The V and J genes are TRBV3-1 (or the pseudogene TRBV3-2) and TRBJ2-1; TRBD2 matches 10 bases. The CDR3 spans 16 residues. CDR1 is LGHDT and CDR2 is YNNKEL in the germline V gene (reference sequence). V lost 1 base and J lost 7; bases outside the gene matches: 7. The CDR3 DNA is TGTGCCAGCAGCCAAGGAAGAAGCGGGGGGGCGAATGAGCAGTTCTTC. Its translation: CASSQGRSGGANEQFF.

For the CDR3, the DNA is TGTGCCAGCAGCGTGGGACTAGCGGGAACGGAGCAGTTCTTC. Residues: CASSVGLAGTEQFF. This chain links TRBV5-5 with TRBJ2-1; 13 bases are a match to TRBD2. V gave up 4 bases and J gave up 10 bases; unmatched junction bases: 5. The germline V gene has CDR1 SGHKS and CDR2 YYEKEE (reference sequence). The CDR3 is made up of 14 amino acids.

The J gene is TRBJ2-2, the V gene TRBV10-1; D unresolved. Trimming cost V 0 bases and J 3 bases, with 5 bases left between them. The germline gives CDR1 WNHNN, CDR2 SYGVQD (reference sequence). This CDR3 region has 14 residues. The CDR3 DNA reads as TGCGCCAGCAGTGAGTCGCGGTACACCGGGGAGCTGTTTTTT. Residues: CASSESRYTGELFF.

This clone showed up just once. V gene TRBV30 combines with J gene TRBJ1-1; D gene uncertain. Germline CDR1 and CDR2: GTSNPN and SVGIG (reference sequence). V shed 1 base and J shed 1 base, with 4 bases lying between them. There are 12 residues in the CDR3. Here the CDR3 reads CAWSGPNTEAFF. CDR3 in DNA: TGTGCCTGGAGTGGTCCGAACACTGAAGCTTTCTTT.

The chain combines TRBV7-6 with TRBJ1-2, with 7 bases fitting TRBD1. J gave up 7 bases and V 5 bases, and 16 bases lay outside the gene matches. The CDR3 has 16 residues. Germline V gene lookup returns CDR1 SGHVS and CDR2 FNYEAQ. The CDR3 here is CASSGGVGQSSFGYTF. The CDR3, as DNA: TGTGCCAGCAGCGGCGGGGTGGGACAGTCCTCCTTTGGCTACACCTTC.

CDR3 sequence (DNA): TGTGCCAGCAGCCTTGGGGGTTTGAGGGACACTGAAGCTTTCTTT. Translating it yields CASSLGGLRDTEAFF. J is TRBJ1-1 and V is TRBV5-5; a possible D gene is TRBD1 (5 bases). Germline V lookup: CDR1 SGHKS, CDR2 YYEKEE (reference sequence). The CDR3 covers 15 residues. Trimming pared 4 bases from V and 3 bases from J, leaving 16 bases between.

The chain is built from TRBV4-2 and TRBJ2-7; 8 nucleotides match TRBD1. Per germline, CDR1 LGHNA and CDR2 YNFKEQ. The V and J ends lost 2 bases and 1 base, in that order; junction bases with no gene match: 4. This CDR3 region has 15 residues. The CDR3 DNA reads TGTGCCAGCAGCCAACTTGACAGGGGTTCCTACGAGCAGTACTTC. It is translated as CASSQLDRGSYEQYF.

This chain's CDR3 is CASGSGLDAVPNTGELFF. The CDR3 DNA reads TGTGCTAGTGGCTCTGGTCTAGATGCGGTACCGAACACCGGGGAGCTGTTTTTT. V is TRBV12-5 and J is TRBJ2-2; D uncertain. Germline lookup yields CDR1 LGHNT and CDR2 FRNRAP. The ends were cut back, 6 bases at V and 0 bases at J, with 20 bases in the middle. The CDR3 extends over 18 amino acids.

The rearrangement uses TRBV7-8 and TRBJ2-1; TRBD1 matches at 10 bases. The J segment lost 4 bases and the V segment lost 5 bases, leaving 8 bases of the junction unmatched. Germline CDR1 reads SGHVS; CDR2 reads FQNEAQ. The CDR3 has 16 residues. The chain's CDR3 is CASSTGRDRGYNEQFF. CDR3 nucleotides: TGTGCCAGCAGCACCGGCCGGGACAGGGGATACAATGAGCAGTTCTTC. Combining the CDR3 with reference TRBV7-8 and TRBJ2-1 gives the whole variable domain GAGVSQSPRYKVAKRGQDVALRCDPISGHVSLFWYQQALGQGPEFLTYFQNEAQLDKSGLPSDRFFAERPEGSVSTLKIQRTQQEDSAVYLCASSTGRDRGYNEQFFGPGTRLTVL.

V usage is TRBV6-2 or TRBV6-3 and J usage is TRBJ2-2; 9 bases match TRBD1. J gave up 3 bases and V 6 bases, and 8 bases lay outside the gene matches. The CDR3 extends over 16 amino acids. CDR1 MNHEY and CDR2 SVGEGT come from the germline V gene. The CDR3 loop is CASSLGTGIDTGELFF. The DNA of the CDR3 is TGTGCCAGCAGCCTCGGGACAGGGATCGACACCGGGGAGCTGTTTTTT.

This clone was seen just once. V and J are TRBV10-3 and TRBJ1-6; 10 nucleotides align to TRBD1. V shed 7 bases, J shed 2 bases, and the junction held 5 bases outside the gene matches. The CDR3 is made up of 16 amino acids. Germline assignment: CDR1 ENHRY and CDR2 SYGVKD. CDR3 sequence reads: CAIKPGQGPYNSPLHF. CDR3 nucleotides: TGTGCCATCAAACCGGGACAGGGGCCCTATAATTCACCCCTCCACTTT.

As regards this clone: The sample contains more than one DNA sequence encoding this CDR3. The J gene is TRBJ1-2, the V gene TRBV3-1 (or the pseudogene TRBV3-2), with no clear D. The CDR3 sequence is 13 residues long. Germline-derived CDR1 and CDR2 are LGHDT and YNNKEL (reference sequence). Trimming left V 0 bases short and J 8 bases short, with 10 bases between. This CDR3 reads CASSQDRVGGYTF. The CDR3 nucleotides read TGTGCCAGCAGCCAAGATCGGGTCGGAGGCTACACCTTC.

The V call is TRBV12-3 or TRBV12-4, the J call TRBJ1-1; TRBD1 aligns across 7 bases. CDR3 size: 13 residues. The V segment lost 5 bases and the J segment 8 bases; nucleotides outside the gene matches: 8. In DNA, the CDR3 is TGTGCCAGCAGTCTTAACCAGGGGGGAGAAGCTTTCTTT. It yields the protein CASSLNQGGEAFF.

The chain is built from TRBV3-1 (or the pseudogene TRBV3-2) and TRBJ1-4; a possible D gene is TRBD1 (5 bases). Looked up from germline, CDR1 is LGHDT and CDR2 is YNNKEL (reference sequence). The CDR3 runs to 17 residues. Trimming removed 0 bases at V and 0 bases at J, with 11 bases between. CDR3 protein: CASSQDPQAATNEKLFF. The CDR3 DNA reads TGTGCCAGCAGCCAAGATCCACAGGCCGCAACTAATGAAAAACTGTTTTTT.

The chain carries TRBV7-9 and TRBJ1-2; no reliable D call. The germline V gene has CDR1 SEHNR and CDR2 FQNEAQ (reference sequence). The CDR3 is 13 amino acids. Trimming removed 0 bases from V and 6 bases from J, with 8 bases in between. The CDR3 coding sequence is TGTGCCAGCAGCTTAGCTCCGGTGCATGGCTACACCTTC. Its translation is CASSLAPVHGYTF. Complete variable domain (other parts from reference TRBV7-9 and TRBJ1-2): DTGVSQNPRHKITKRGQNVTFRCDPISEHNRLYWYRQTLGQGPEFLTYFQNEAQLEKSRLLSDRFSAERPKGSFSTLEIQRTEQGDSAMYLCASSLAPVHGYTFGSGTRLTVV.